Listed here is a single T cell receptor beta chain. What antigen it recognizes has not been identified. Per-base quality was not reported, and no clone a single base away is much larger than it. This sample was included in a study of cytomegalovirus exposure and HLA in healthy donors (dated by TCRdb to 2015 to 2018). Some background on the complete study: An earlier analysis of fewer than 750 of the donors reported under 300 Gb of sequence data and 117 million unique TCR beta sequences obtained from about 179 million T cells. A later analysis re-examined previously published TCR beta repertoires from hundreds of donors and added high-resolution HLA genotyping to investigate patterns of TCR occurrence. To predict cytomegalovirus infection status, the study brought together high-throughput TCR immunosequencing, statistical association of individual TCRs with disease status, and machine learning. Of the roughly 400 genotyped donors, 81% fell in the genetic ancestry cluster associated with self-reported Caucasian donors. Roughly 300 gigabases of sequencing data and around 87 million unique TCR sequences were included in an early release covering about 620 HLA-typed donors. Along with the roughly 670-subject first cohort, a separate validation cohort of roughly 110 different subjects was used. The later analysis used no new phenotypic data to find candidate immune exposures, relying instead on TCR beta sequences and their occurrence across donors. Roughly 5 DR-DQ haplotypes were handled as single units for association and clustering, since linkage in the cohort was strong. Class I and class II HLA loci were covered by the typing at four-digit resolution. Donor age, sex, ethnicity and CMV serostatus were compiled together with the repertoire data. Every discovery cohort repertoire had been produced on one sequencing platform. The study was designed to test whether signatures of past pathogen exposure could be identified by cataloging public T cell receptors. Genome-wide SNP genotypes for about 65% of the 666 donors were used in a later genetic analysis, which treated that subset as a discovery cohort. Across some 400 genotyped donors of the cohort, an average of about 250,000 unique TCR beta nucleotide sequences per donor were sequenced, and about a sixth of those sequences were non-productive. An earlier analysis of 587 of the donors applied high-throughput TCR beta sequencing to assess whether each TCR beta V gene segment acted as functional or pseudogenic. The number of typed donors differed by locus: about 620-630 for A, B, C, DRB1 and DQB1; 522 for DQA1; fewer than 610 for DPA1; and approximately 450 for DPB1. Using immunosequencing, the study profiled T cell repertoires from roughly 650 subjects and related those repertoires to cytomegalovirus serostatus. Broad study findings and their caveats: Because the 87-base-pair reads could not distinguish some IMGT-functional V segments, including TRBV6-2 and TRBV6-3, those segments were excluded. A group of highly shared sequence variants was considered likely to be a technical artifact of the sequencing pipeline. Linkage disequilibrium might explain the correlated functional status among segregating V segments, but an unknown experimental factor could not be excluded. In a later analysis, several top co-occurrence clusters were reported to appear linked to parvovirus B19, influenza, CMV and Epstein-Barr virus. The authors suggested that the approach could potentially be generalized to other disease states and immunological phenotypes. A further reported finding was that TCR beta sequences accurately predicted the HLA-A and HLA-B alleles for most subjects in the first cohort. This cohort had only TCR beta chains sequenced, and the lack of alpha or paired-chain data limited which features could be detected. In an earlier analysis of about 600 of the donors, most TCR beta V segments appeared in productive rearrangements about 90% or about 30% of the time, broadly matching IMGT annotations. Sequencing depth was assumed to be roughly uniform across donors in the presence/absence analyses, though that assumption may not hold. A later analysis found that TCR association rates varied across HLA loci, with DRB1 alleles showing the most associated TCRs and HLA-C alleles the fewest. In vitro tests confirmed that three of the cytomegalovirus-associated TCR beta chains recognize cytomegalovirus antigens. A later analysis found that most CMV-associated TCR beta chains appeared HLA-restricted, with HLA associations seemingly driven largely by CMV exposure. Over 15 rarely observed V segments, including chromosome 9 orphons, were excluded from the earlier analysis of approximately 600 of the donors because counts were too low. In a later analysis, HLA-associated TCR beta chains showed more clonal expansion and lower generation probabilities than non-associated chains that were equally common. The study gave a list of around 170 TCR beta chains associated with cytomegalovirus. While some public TCRs were present in many individuals, most TCR sequences turned up only very rarely across donors. In a later analysis, around 17,000 TCR beta sequences were associated with specific HLA alleles at a false discovery rate of 0.05. CMV serostatus was the only immune exposure information available for the cohort. An association between a missense DCLRE1C variant and V-gene and J-gene trimming of TCR beta chains was found in a later genetic analysis and replicated in an independent cohort. When HLA alleles, especially DR and DQ, strongly co-occurred, TCR associations were difficult to assign to individual alleles. The classifier was reported to diagnose cytomegalovirus status with high specificity and sensitivity in both the original cohort and the validation cohort. Because some donors lacked HLA typing at each locus, the association tests relied only on the typed subset. According to a later genetic analysis, donors in an Asian-associated ancestry cluster had fewer N-insertions in productive TCRs than the roughly 700-donor mean.

Libraries were constructed by the immunoSEQ multiplex PCR assay. For the multiplex PCR, a mixture combining 60 forward primers for TCR Vbeta segments and 13 reverse primers for TCR Jbeta segments was used. A multiplex PCR assay on genomic DNA amplified the CDR3 region of rearranged TCR beta genes. Amplified TCR beta libraries were sequenced as 87-base-pair reads on the Illumina HiSeq System. The original pipeline was this. In a later analysis, around 80 million unique TCR beta chains were counted across the roughly 610 repertoires, and roughly 10 million of these chains were shared by at least two donors. Raw reads were error-corrected and collapsed into unique sequences with a nearest-neighbor algorithm that merged closely related sequences to remove PCR and sequencing errors. To assign V, D and J gene segments, CDR3 sequences were aligned to IMGT reference sequences. For a sequence to be retained, at least a six-nucleotide match to both a V gene segment and a J gene segment was required. Rearrangements were classified as productive when the CDR3 lacked stop codons and remained in frame with V and J, and all other rearrangements were classified as non-productive. Following IMGT convention, CDR3 was defined as the stretch from the second conserved V-encoded cysteine up to the conserved J-encoded phenylalanine. The earlier analysis of 500 to 600 of the donors excluded sequences that lacked an unambiguous match to a single V gene segment. An earlier analysis of fewer than 750 of the donors called V segments functional above 56.7% productive rearrangements and segregating when the between-donor standard deviation exceeded 5%. A statistical classification framework was developed to diagnose cytomegalovirus status using the catalog of TCR beta chain sequences. V and J gene assignment, in a later analysis, came from comparing TCR nucleotide sequences with IMGT/GENE-DB human TR gene sequences. A later analysis assigned CDR3 sequences and most-parsimonious VDJ recombination scenarios with the TCRdist pipeline. In a later analysis, each TCR beta chain was defined by its CDR3 amino acid sequence together with its V-gene family, and reads lacking a unique V-gene family were excluded. In a later analysis, approximately 640 highly shared, low-generation-probability nucleotide sequences were removed to address suspected cross-contamination and a sequencing artifact. In a later analysis, a clonal expansion index for each public chain was calculated from normalized within-repertoire ranks of inferred template counts. In a later analysis, generation probabilities were computed with a VDJ recombination model fitted to out-of-frame rearrangements, and the resulting probabilities were checked against IGoR. In a later analysis, hypergeometric tests were used to score TCR-TCR, TCR-HLA and TCR-CMV co-occurrence, with a repertoire-size bias correction applied to TCR pairs. In a later analysis, false discovery rates were estimated by permuting HLA or CMV assignments 20 times. In a later analysis, co-occurring TCRs were grouped using DBSCAN, and TCRdist sequence similarity was added for clustering within HLA-allele-positive subsets. Repertoires with fewer than 30,000 or more than 120,000 public chains, plus five repertoires with anomalous nucleotide sharing, were excluded from co-occurrence clustering. TCRdb took over this immuneACCESS table, retaining in-frame rearrangements with V and J assigned. Such tables are incomplete; in checked studies, under half of the missing clones stem from an unresolved V gene, and the remainder is unexplained. That table gives V, J and clone size, and the DNA gave D and trimming. The sample yields 65,000 to 70,000 clones; roughly four fifths were counted once. The ten largest clones take up about 7.1% of the sample.

Reading the germline V gene gives CDR1 SGHVS and CDR2 FQNEAQ. There are 16 amino acids in the CDR3, from cysteine to phenylalanine inclusive. Only the CDR3 part of the read is kept: 48 bases, read in frame from the first base. Trimming leaves V shorter by 0 bases and J shorter by 7 bases, with the junction holding 10 bases beyond the gene matches. In total, approximately 700 healthy bone marrow donors made up the cohort. At the time of sampling, every cohort member was nominally healthy, though immune exposures that went unrecorded were likely present. The donor tested CMV seropositive and was one of the 289 seropositive cohort members. Every donor gave a peripheral blood sample, and the peripheral blood mononuclear cells from that sample were used for TCR beta sequencing. The Qiagen DNeasy Blood Extraction Kit was used to extract genomic DNA from the blood cell samples.

This clonotype was sampled from a woman aged 25 to 39 in good health and CMV-seropositive. The specimen sequenced was PBMCs. The V and J segments used are TRBV7-8 and TRBJ1-2; the junction holds 8 bases that match TRBD1. The CDR3 is CASSLAGGRGRVGYTF. The sequenced DNA is TGTGCCAGCAGCTTAGCGGGGGGCAGGGGGCGAGTTGGCTACACCTTC.